This is a list of T cell receptor beta chains from one sample in a study of CD8 T cells in Susac syndrome. TCRdb reanalysed the immunoSEQ multiplex PCR reads using MiXCR and keeps one entry per CDR3 protein. Of 110,000 or so distinct CDR3 sequences listed, 85% to 95% are singletons. Input material: CD4+ T cells from PBMCs. All receptors derive from a human donor in good health. CDR3s include the opening cysteine and the closing phenylalanine or tryptophan. D genes are given only for firm matches. Some rows mark clone size as missing; the rest say once, few, many or name a class of expanded clone.

>NA|TRBJ1-1|TRBV28|NA
CASSVVRATEAFF
TGTGCCAGCAGTGTAGTCAGGGCCACTGAAGCTTTCTTT
>NA|TRBJ2-1|TRBV11-3|TRBD2
CASSLGSVSGSSYNEQFF
TGTGCCAGCAGCTTAGGGTCGGTTAGCGGGAGCTCCTACAATGAGCAGTTCTTC
>NA|TRBJ2-1|TRBV10-3|TRBD2
CAISGGGYNEQFF
TGTGCCATCAGTGGGGGGGGGTACAATGAGCAGTTCTTC
>NA|TRBJ2-1|TRBV19|TRBD2
CASSTILRGDNEQFF
TGTGCCAGTAGTACAATTCTACGGGGGGACAATGAGCAGTTCTTC
>NA|TRBJ1-2|TRBV13|TRBD1
CASSLGTVATGYTF
TGTGCCAGCAGCCTAGGGACAGTAGCCACCGGCTACACCTTC
>NA|TRBJ2-2|TRBV7-8|NA
CASRSGGTGELLF
TGTGCCAGCAGATCCGGAGGCACCGGGGAGCTGCTTTTT
>once|TRBJ1-5|TRBV30|TRBD1
CAWSGDSAQPQHF
TGTGCCTGGAGTGGGGACAGCGCTCAGCCCCAGCATTTT
>NA|TRBJ2-7|TRBV18|TRBD1
CASSPGTEAYEQYF
TGTGCCAGCTCACCCGGGACAGAGGCCTACGAGCAGTACTTC
>NA|TRBJ2-1|TRBV19|TRBD2
CASSMTSGVYNEQFF
TGTGCCAGTAGTATGACTAGCGGGGTTTACAATGAGCAGTTCTTC
>NA|TRBJ1-1|TRBV29-1|NA
CSVDGGQAFF
TGCAGCGTTGATGGTGGACAAGCTTTCTTT
>NA|TRBJ2-7|TRBV29-1|NA
CSVVRGYYEQYF
TGCAGCGTTGTAAGGGGTTACTACGAGCAGTACTTC
>NA|TRBJ2-1|TRBV7-9|TRBD2
CASSPAGGPFTYNEQFF
TGTGCCAGCAGCCCTGCGGGGGGGCCTTTTACCTACAATGAGCAGTTCTTC
>NA|TRBJ1-1|TRBV28|NA
CASSFPLGGVVTEAFF
TGTGCCAGCAGTTTCCCCCTCGGGGGCGTTGTCACTGAAGCTTTCTTT
>NA|TRBJ2-1|TRBV7-9|TRBD2
CASSFPRGSGGHSYNEQFF
TGTGCCAGCAGCTTCCCCCGGGGTAGCGGGGGACACTCCTACAATGAGCAGTTCTTC
>NA|TRBJ2-5|TRBV29-1|NA
CSVEAGQETQYF
TGCAGCGTTGAGGCGGGTCAAGAGACCCAGTACTTC
>NA|TRBJ2-7|TRBV7-2|NA
CASSSSPGDYEQYF
TGTGCCAGCAGCTCTTCCCCCGGGGACTACGAGCAGTACTTC
>NA|TRBJ2-7|TRBV6-5|TRBD1
CASSWTGGYEQYF
TGTGCCAGCAGTTGGACAGGGGGGTACGAGCAGTACTTC
>NA|TRBJ2-5|TRBV5-6|NA
CASSLTGIQETQYF
TGTGCCAGCAGCTTGACCGGGATCCAAGAGACCCAGTACTTC
>NA|TRBJ1-1|TRBV3-1|NA
CASSQDVRTEAFF
TGTGCCAGCAGCCAAGACGTAAGGACTGAAGCTTTCTTT
>NA|TRBJ2-5|TRBV9|NA
CASSRGAVPKTQYF
TGTGCCAGCAGCCGGGGGGCCGTCCCGAAGACCCAGTACTTC
>NA|TRBJ2-7|TRBV7-6|NA
CASSLDQGKYEQYF
TGTGCCAGCAGCTTAGACCAGGGGAAGTACGAGCAGTACTTC
>NA|TRBJ1-5|TRBV20-1|NA
CSASHRAQAQPQHF
TGCAGTGCTAGTCACAGGGCTCAGGCTCAGCCCCAGCATTTT
>NA|TRBJ1-2|TRBV29-1|NA
CSVEEGSYGYTF
TGCAGCGTTGAAGAGGGTAGCTATGGCTACACCTTC
>once|TRBJ2-7|TRBV9|TRBD1
CASSPRGGTGAQTRSYEQYF
TGTGCCAGCAGCCCCCGCGGAGGGACAGGGGCGCAGACGAGGTCATACGAGCAGTACTTC
>NA|TRBJ1-2|TRBV7-2|TRBD1
CASSGQGGSYGYTF
TGTGCCAGCAGCGGACAGGGGGGCAGCTATGGCTACACCTTC
>NA|TRBJ2-5|TRBV29-1|NA
CSVGIRLLEVGGQETQYF
TGCAGCGTGGGGATTCGACTCCTCGAGGTTGGGGGTCAAGAGACCCAGTACTTC
>few|TRBJ2-2|TRBV29-1|NA
CSVAGRTNTGELFF
TGCAGCGTTGCCGGACGTACGAACACCGGGGAGCTGTTTTTT
>NA|TRBJ1-6|TRBV5-1|NA
CASSLGRNNSPLHF
TGCGCCAGCAGCTTGGGGCGGAATAATTCACCCCTCCACTTT
>NA|TRBJ2-7|TRBV19|NA
CASSMGQGVSYEQYF
TGTGCCAGTAGTATGGGTCAGGGTGTATCCTACGAGCAGTACTTC
>NA|TRBJ2-7|TRBV7-9|TRBD2
CASSSWTSGREEQYF
TGTGCCAGCAGCTCCTGGACTAGCGGGAGGGAGGAGCAGTACTTC
>NA|TRBJ2-3|TRBV7-3|TRBD2
CASSPKRGADTQYF
TGTGCCAGCAGCCCCAAGCGGGGCGCCGATACGCAGTATTTT
>NA|TRBJ1-2|TRBV5-1|NA
CASSDSGDYGYTF
TGCGCCAGCAGTGATTCGGGCGACTATGGCTACACCTTC
>NA|TRBJ1-1|TRBV28|NA
CASSSASDTSYRDLWEAFF
TGTGCCAGCAGTTCTGCTTCGGACACCTCATACCGGGACTTATGGGAAGCTTTCTTT
>NA|TRBJ2-2|TRBV20-1|NA
CSARDRGGSKRTGELFF
TGCAGTGCTAGAGATCGTGGTGGATCGAAACGGACCGGGGAGCTGTTTTTT
>NA|TRBJ2-1|TRBV6-2/TRBV6-3|NA
CASTLGPVSLWFF
TGTGCCAGCACCCTAGGCCCCGTTAGTCTCTGGTTCTTC
>NA|TRBJ1-5|TRBV6-2/TRBV6-3|NA
CSTRDTNQPQHF
TGTTCCACCCGGGACACTAATCAGCCCCAGCATTTT
>NA|TRBJ1-5|TRBV15|TRBD1
CATSGDRGFGRPQHF
TGTGCCACCAGCGGGGACAGGGGTTTCGGTAGGCCCCAGCATTTT
>NA|TRBJ2-7|TRBV9|NA
CASGGDRSYEQYF
TGTGCCAGTGGTGGGGACCGCTCCTACGAGCAGTACTTC
>once|TRBJ2-3|TRBV29-1|TRBD2
CSVSGGAGTDTQYF
TGCAGCGTTTCGGGGGGGGCAGGCACAGATACGCAGTATTTT
>NA|TRBJ1-1|TRBV29-1|NA
CSVQNTEAFF
TGCAGCGTTCAGAACACTGAAGCTTTCTTT
>NA|TRBJ2-7|TRBV19|NA
CASSSQGASYEQYF
TGTGCCAGTAGTTCTCAAGGGGCTTCCTACGAGCAGTACTTC
>NA|TRBJ1-2|TRBV27|TRBD1
CASSTGTAYGYTF
TGTGCCAGCAGTACCGGGACAGCCTATGGCTACACCTTC
>NA|TRBJ2-2|TRBV6-4|NA
CASSRGGGTGELFF
TGTGCCAGCAGTCGGGGAGGGGGCACCGGGGAGCTGTTTTTT
>NA|TRBJ2-2|TRBV24-1|TRBD1
CATSDAGQGNTGELFF
TGTGCCACCAGTGACGCGGGACAGGGGAACACCGGGGAGCTGTTTTTT
>NA|TRBJ1-5|TRBV29-1|NA
CSAVQGGTNQPQHF
TGCAGCGCCGTACAAGGGGGGACCAATCAGCCCCAGCATTTT
>few|TRBJ2-7|TRBV6-1|TRBD1
CASSEGTGDEQYF
TGTGCCAGCAGTGAAGGTACAGGGGACGAGCAGTACTTC
>NA|TRBJ1-2|TRBV20-1|NA
CSARDGLDGYTF
TGCAGTGCTAGAGATGGGCTGGATGGCTACACCTTC
>NA|TRBJ2-1|TRBV29-1|NA
CSGRGYNEQFF
TGCAGCGGCAGAGGCTACAATGAGCAGTTCTTC
>NA|TRBJ1-2|TRBV14|NA
CASSPGLIGYTF
TGTGCCAGCAGCCCGGGACTCATTGGCTACACCTTC
>NA|TRBJ1-1|TRBV3-1|NA
CASSQPGKRTEAFF
TGTGCCAGCAGCCAACCTGGGAAGAGGACTGAAGCTTTCTTT
>NA|TRBJ2-3|TRBV20-1|NA
CSARGVGRGTDTQYF
TGCAGTGCTAGAGGGGTGGGGAGAGGAACAGATACGCAGTATTTT
>NA|TRBJ2-7|TRBV29-1|TRBD1
CSVEGTGRGEQYF
TGCAGCGTTGAAGGGACAGGACGCGGCGAGCAGTACTTC
>once|TRBJ1-5|TRBV6-5|NA
CASGDTYQPQHF
TGTGCCAGCGGGGACACATATCAGCCCCAGCATTTT
>NA|TRBJ2-7|TRBV4-1|TRBD1
CASSLGTGTGASYEQYF
TGCGCCAGCAGCCTCGGGACAGGGACAGGGGCCTCCTACGAGCAGTACTTC
>NA|TRBJ1-2|TRBV5-1|NA
CASSLAITGDGYTF
TGCGCCAGCAGCTTGGCCATCACCGGGGATGGCTACACCTTC